The T cell receptor (beta chain) described here comes from a study of blood T cell repertoires in COVID-19. The method was immunoSEQ multiplex PCR; TCRdb's version includes in-frame clones alone and lacks a portion of them. The profile shows about 480,000 clones, over 75% of them singletons. In germline, CDR1 is SGHTA, CDR2 FQGNSA. This CDR3 has 15 amino acids. Trimming stripped 3 bases from V and 2 bases from J, with 13 bases between. This TCR derives from a woman aged 40-49 years who had recovered from COVID-19. This sequence joins TRBV7-2 and TRBJ1-1; perhaps TRBD1 as D (6 bases). The sequenced sample consisted of PBMCs or T cells enriched from blood (not recorded which). The CDR3 here is CASSFSGTKNTEAFF. The CDR3 bases are TGTGCCAGCAGCTTCTCCGGGACAAAAAACACTGAAGCTTTCTTT.